This entry concerns a single T cell receptor beta chain. This sample is drawn from a study of shared clonotypes between healthy human individuals. Assay used: immunoSEQ multiplex PCR; TCRdb lists only in-frame clones, some missing. The sample records approximately 2.5 million clones, approximately 93% being singletons. The CDR3 is made up of 13 amino acids. Germline CDR1 reads GTSNPN; CDR2 reads SVGIG (reference sequence). V was shortened by 3 bases and J by 0 bases, with 6 bases between the two germline ends. Specimen: naive CD4+ T cells from PBMCs. Regarding subset: CD45RA+ positively selected. The rearrangement links TRBV30 to TRBJ1-5, with unresolved D. The TCR comes from a man between 18 and 35 years old in good health. Some clones in this sample may be carry-over from other donors' samples. The CDR3 nucleotides are TGTGCCTGGAGGCAGGCTAGCAATCAGCCCCAGCATTTT. Amino acids: CAWRQASNQPQHF.